The 10 T cell receptor beta chains listed next were all sequenced from one sample in a study of cytomegalovirus exposure and HLA in healthy donors (TCRdb year 2017). Preparation of the library involved the immunoSEQ multiplex PCR assay. For the multiplex PCR, a mixture combining 60 forward primers for TCR Vbeta segments and 13 reverse primers for TCR Jbeta segments was used. Not all clones reach the TCRdb copy of this immuneACCESS table, which keeps in-frame sequences only. Checked studies attribute under half of the gap to unresolved V genes and leave the rest unexplained. Recorded for this sample are approximately 130,000 clones; about 69% of them occurred a single time. Of the sample, roughly 3.1% falls within the top ten clones. Sequencing was carried out using PBMCs. The source is a man between 25 and 39 years old in good health and CMV-seronegative.

The chain carries TRBV2 and TRBJ2-7, with 8 bases fitting TRBD1. Losses at the gene ends were 8 bases for V and 0 bases for J; bases not matched to a gene: 21. Per the germline V gene, CDR1 is SNHLY and CDR2 is FYNNEI. The CDR3 extends over 19 amino acids. The DNA for the CDR3 is TGTGCCAGCGCTGGGACAGGCATGAAAAGGCGGGGCGTCTCCTACGAGCAGTACTTC. Amino acids: CASAGTGMKRRGVSYEQYF.

The table lists this clone with a few counts. The chain employs TRBV7-2 and TRBJ1-2; D perhaps matches TRBD1 (5 bases). Germline values: CDR1 SGHTA, CDR2 FQGNSA. The length of the CDR3 is 13 residues. With 5 bases removed from V and 12 bases from J, the gap between germline ends came to 19 bases. CDR3 in amino acids: CASSPSGGVTDTF. The CDR3 nucleotides read TGTGCCAGCAGCCCCTCGGGGGGGGTCACTGACACCTTC.

This sequence joins TRBV6-1 and TRBJ2-5; TRBD1 is a possible D gene (5 bases). The V and J ends lost 7 bases and 3 bases respectively, with 12 bases between them. The CDR3 length is 13 residues. Looked up from germline, CDR1 is MNHNS and CDR2 is SASEGT. As DNA, the CDR3 is TGTGCCAGCACAACAGGATCCAAAGAGACCCAGTACTTC. Amino acids: CASTTGSKETQYF.

The chain is built from TRBV5-1 and TRBJ2-1; 7 positions match TRBD2. This CDR3 contains 14 residues. J lost 7 bases, V lost 0 bases, and 4 bases had no gene match. Germline V gives CDR1 SGHRS, CDR2 YFSETQ. CDR3 amino acids: CASSLGGSRNEQFF. Here the CDR3 DNA reads TGCGCCAGCAGCTTGGGCGGGAGTAGGAATGAGCAGTTCTTC.

The gene calls are TRBV5-1 and TRBJ2-5; a weak D match, TRBD2 (5 bases). V lost 0 bases and J 3 bases, leaving 12 bases between the germline ends. Looked up from germline, CDR1 is SGHRS and CDR2 is YFSETQ. The CDR3 sequence is 15 residues long. In DNA form, the CDR3 reads TGCGCCAGCAGCTTGGGAGAACCGGGAAAAGAGACCCAGTACTTC. Translating gives CASSLGEPGKETQYF.

The chain joins TRBV29-1 to TRBJ2-1; D perhaps matches TRBD2 (5 bases). The V gene lost 4 bases and the J gene lost 7 bases, with 11 bases spanning the gap. This CDR3 has 12 residues. Germline-derived CDR1 and CDR2 are SQVTM and ANQGSEA. The CDR3 loop is CSVGSGENEQFF. The CDR3 nucleotides are TGCAGCGTTGGAAGTGGGGAGAATGAGCAGTTCTTC.

This chain links TRBV2 with TRBJ2-7; D might be TRBD1 (5 bases). The CDR3 extends over 13 amino acids. The V end was cut by 4 bases, the J end by 3 bases, with 10 bases between. Germline loops: CDR1 SNHLY, CDR2 FYNNEI. CDR3 nucleotides: TGTGCCAGCAGTGTGGGGCTGTACTACGAGCAGTACTTC. It specifies CASSVGLYYEQYF.

The rearrangement joins TRBV7-6 to TRBJ2-5, with 7 bases fitting TRBD1. The germline gives CDR1 SGHVS, CDR2 FNYEAQ. The CDR3 is made up of 14 amino acids. V lost 2 bases, J lost 5 bases, and 5 bases stayed unmatched. This CDR3 is CASSLPTGTETQYF. CDR3 bases: TGTGCCAGCAGCTTACCGACAGGGACGGAGACCCAGTACTTC.

This clone showed up just once. This chain links TRBV14 with TRBJ2-1; possible D gene TRBD1, 6 bases. The CDR3 consists of 13 residues. With 4 bases removed from V and 9 bases from J, the gap between germline ends came to 13 bases. From germline, CDR1 is SGHDN and CDR2 FVKESK. The CDR3 sequence: CASSLQGFGEQFF. DNA for the CDR3: TGTGCCAGCAGCCTACAGGGATTCGGTGAGCAGTTCTTC.

The gene calls are TRBV29-1 and TRBJ1-2; D is unclear. V dropped 4 bases and J dropped 5 bases, with 14 bases sitting between them. CDR1 is SQVTM, CDR2 ANQGSEA, per germline. The CDR3 length is 13 residues. The CDR3, as DNA: TGCAGCGTTGCGGACGGGAACACGTATGGCTACACCTTC. The encoded protein is CSVADGNTYGYTF.